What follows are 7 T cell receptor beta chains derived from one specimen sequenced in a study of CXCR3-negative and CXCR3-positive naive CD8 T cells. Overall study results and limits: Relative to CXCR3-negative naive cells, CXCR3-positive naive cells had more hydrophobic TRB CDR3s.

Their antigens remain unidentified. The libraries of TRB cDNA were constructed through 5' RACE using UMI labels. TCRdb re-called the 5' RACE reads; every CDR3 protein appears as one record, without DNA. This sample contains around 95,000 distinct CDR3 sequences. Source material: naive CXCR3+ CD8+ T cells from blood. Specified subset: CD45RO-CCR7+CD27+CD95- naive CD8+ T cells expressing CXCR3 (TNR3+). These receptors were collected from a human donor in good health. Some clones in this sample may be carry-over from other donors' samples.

This CDR3 is CASSVVRTGSSYGYTF. The gene calls are TRBV9 and TRBJ1-2; no DNA is available, so the TRBD1 call from TCRdb remains unchecked. Per the germline V gene, CDR1 is SGDLS and CDR2 is YYNGEE. CDR3 length: 16 amino acids.

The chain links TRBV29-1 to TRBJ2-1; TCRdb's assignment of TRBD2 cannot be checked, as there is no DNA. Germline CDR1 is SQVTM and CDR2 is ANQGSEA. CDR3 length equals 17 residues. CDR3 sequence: CSASRRELAGRDNEQFF.

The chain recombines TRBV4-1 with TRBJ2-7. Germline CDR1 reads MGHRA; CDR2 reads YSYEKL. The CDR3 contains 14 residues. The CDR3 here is CASSQALEIYEQYF.

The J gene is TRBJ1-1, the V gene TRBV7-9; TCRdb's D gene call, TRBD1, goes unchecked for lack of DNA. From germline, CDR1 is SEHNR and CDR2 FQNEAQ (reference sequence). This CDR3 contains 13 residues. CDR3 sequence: CASNRGSFTEAFF.

CDR3 sequence: CASSFVGGSSYNEQFF. The chain has TRBV6-5 and TRBJ2-1; the D call of TRBD1 rests on TCRdb alone, since no DNA is present to check it. Germline V gene lookup returns CDR1 MNHEY and CDR2 SVGAGI. The CDR3 extends over 16 amino acids.

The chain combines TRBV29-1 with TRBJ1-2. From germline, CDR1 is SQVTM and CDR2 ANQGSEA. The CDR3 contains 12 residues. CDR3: CSVDTLWEGYTF.

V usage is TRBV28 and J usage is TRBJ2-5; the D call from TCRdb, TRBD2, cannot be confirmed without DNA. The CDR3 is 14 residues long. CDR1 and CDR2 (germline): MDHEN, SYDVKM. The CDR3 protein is CASTQRGGQETQYF.